This T cell receptor (beta chain) was profiled in a study of OX40 agonist ivuxolimab in advanced cancers. Measured with immunoSEQ multiplex PCR; TCRdb has only the in-frame clones, and not every one. Of 15,000 to 25,000 clones listed, approximately 91% were seen once; the top ten hold 40% to 55%. Remarks on this clone: What it recognizes is unknown.

At baseline, cycle 4 day 1, and cycle 7 day 1, blood was sampled. Study findings and constraints: Patients with a partial response at 0.1-3.0 mg/kg had among the lowest clonal expansion.

CDR3 size: 12 residues. The germline CDR1 and CDR2 sequences are SGHAT and FQNNGV. V shed 5 bases and J shed 3 bases, with 8 bases lying between them. This specimen was CD4+ or CD8+ T cells sorted from blood, taken in a trial of the OX40 agonist ivuxolimab. The sequence derives from an adult with an advanced solid tumor such as melanoma, head and neck, liver or kidney cancer. The chain joins TRBV11-2 to TRBJ2-7; D gene ambiguous. In nucleotides, the CDR3 is TGTGCCAGCAGCAGACGGGTCTACGAGCAGTACTTC. Protein sequence: CASSRRVYEQYF.